Sequencing of this T cell receptor (beta chain) was carried out in a study of graft-versus-host responses after intestinal transplantation. Findings and caveats of the study: Early post-transplant HvG declines showed an association with peak circulating GvH clone levels. Graft-donor T cell macrochimerism in patients accompanied high graft-versus-host to host-versus-graft clonal ratios in allografts. Recipient marrow harbored GvH clones, some of which surfaced first in ileum or blood.

Both intraepithelial and lamina propria lymphocytes were released by processing graft tissue. The table came from immunoSEQ multiplex PCR; TCRdb's copy has only in-frame clones and leaves some out. The sample includes 60,000 to 75,000 clones, under 90% of them seen just once. Worth noting for this clone: Its matching antigen is unknown.

Trimming removed 1 base from V and 8 bases from J, with 13 bases in between. The CDR3 extends over 14 amino acids. Germline lookup yields CDR1 SGDLS and CDR2 YYNGEE. This TCR came from a human patient who received an intestinal transplant, so some T cells may come from the graft donor. J is TRBJ1-3 and V is TRBV9, with TRBD1 as a possible D gene (5 bases). The material was ileum tissue, obtained around 350 days after transplant. CDR3 nucleotides: TGTGCCAGCAGCGTATTATCAGGGCAGGACACCATATATTTT. This gives the protein CASSVLSGQDTIYF.